This T cell receptor (beta chain) was observed in a study of T cells in Graves' hyperthyroidism and ophthalmopathy. The source material, RNA transcripts, was used to amplify TCR beta CDR3 regions. HTBI primers were the set used in a first-round RT-PCR of the TCR CDR3. Using its own MiXCR run on the multiplex PCR reads, TCRdb lists one record per CDR3 protein. This sample carries approximately 400,000 distinct CDR3 sequences, 14% to 15% of them seen once, and the ten largest clones take approximately 32%. CDR1 is LNHDA, CDR2 SQIVND, per germline (reference sequence). The length of the CDR3 is 18 residues. Concerning this clonotype itself: Its ends do not fully match the called genes, so a read error is possible.

Input material: blood. The TCR comes from a woman aged 30 to 39 with Graves' hyperthyroidism. The chain carries TRBV19 and TRBJ1-5, with D tentatively TRBD1 (5 bases). The CDR3, as DNA: TGTGCCAGTAGTATAGGCTGGGGCAGGCAAGGGAGGAATCAGCCCAAGCATTTT. Translation gives CASSIGWGRQGRNQPKHF.